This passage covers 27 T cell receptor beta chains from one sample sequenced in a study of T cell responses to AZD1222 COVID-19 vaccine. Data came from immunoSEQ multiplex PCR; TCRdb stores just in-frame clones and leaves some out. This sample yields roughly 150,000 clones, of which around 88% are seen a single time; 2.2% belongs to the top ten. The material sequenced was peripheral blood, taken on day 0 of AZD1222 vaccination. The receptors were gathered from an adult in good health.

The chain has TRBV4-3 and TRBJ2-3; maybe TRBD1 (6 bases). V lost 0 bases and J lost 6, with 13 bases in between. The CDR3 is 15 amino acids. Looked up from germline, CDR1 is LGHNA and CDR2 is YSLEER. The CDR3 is CASSQEGGYKDTQYF. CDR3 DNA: TGCGCCAGCAGCCAAGAAGGGGGATATAAGGATACGCAGTATTTT.

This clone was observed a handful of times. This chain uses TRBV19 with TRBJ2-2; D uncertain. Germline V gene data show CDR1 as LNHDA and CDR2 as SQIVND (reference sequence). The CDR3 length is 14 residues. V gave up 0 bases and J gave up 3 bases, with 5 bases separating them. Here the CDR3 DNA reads TGTGCCAGTAGTATAGAGGGGTACACCGGGGAGCTGTTTTTT. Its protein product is CASSIEGYTGELFF.

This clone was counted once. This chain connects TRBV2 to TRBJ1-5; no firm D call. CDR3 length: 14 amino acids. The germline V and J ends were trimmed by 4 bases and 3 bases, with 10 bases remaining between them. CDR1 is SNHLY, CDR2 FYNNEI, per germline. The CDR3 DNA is TGTGCCAGCAGTGTTCGCAGGACCAATCAGCCCCAGCATTTT. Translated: CASSVRRTNQPQHF.

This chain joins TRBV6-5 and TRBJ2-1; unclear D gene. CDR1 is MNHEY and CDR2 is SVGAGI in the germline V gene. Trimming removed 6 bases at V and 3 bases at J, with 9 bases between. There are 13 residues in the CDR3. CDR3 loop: CASRGGDYNEQFF. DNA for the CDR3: TGTGCCAGCAGGGGTGGGGACTACAATGAGCAGTTCTTC.

This chain's CDR3 is CASSRTGENSPLHF. CDR3 DNA sequence: TGCGCCAGCAGCCGGACAGGGGAAAATTCACCCCTCCACTTT. The chain is built from TRBV5-1 and TRBJ1-6; 9 nucleotides align to TRBD1. J lost 7 bases, V lost 4 bases, and 3 bases had no gene match. Germline V gene lookup returns CDR1 SGHRS and CDR2 YFSETQ. CDR3 size: 14 residues.

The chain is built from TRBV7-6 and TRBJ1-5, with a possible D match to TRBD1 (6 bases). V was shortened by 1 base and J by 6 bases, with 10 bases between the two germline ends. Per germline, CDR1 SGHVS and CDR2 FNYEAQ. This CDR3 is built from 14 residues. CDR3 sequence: CASSLGRGAQPQHF. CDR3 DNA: TGTGCCAGCAGCTTAGGCAGGGGTGCTCAGCCCCAGCATTTT.

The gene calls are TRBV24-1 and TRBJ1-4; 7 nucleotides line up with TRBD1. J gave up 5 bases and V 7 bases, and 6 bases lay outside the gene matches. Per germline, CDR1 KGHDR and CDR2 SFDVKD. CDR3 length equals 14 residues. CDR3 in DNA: TGTGCCACCAGGGGGACAGCAGAAAATGAAAAACTGTTTTTT. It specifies CATRGTAENEKLFF.

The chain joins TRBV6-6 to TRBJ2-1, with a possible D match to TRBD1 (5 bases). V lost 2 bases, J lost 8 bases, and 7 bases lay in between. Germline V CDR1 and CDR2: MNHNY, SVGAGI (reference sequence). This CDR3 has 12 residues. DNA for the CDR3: TGTGCCAGCAGTTACGGGGCCGATGAGCAGTTCTTC. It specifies CASSYGADEQFF.

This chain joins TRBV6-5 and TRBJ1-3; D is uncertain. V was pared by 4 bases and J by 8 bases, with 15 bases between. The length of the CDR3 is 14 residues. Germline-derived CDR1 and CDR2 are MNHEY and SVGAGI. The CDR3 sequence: CASSLPLTKDTIYF. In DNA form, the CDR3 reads TGTGCCAGCAGTTTGCCTTTGACGAAGGACACCATATATTTT.

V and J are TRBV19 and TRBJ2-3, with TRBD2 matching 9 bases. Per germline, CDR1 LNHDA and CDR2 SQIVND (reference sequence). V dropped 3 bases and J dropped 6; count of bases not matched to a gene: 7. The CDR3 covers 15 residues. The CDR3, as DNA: TGTGCCAGTAGTATCCGGCGGGAGGGCCGGGATACGCAGTATTTT. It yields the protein CASSIRREGRDTQYF.

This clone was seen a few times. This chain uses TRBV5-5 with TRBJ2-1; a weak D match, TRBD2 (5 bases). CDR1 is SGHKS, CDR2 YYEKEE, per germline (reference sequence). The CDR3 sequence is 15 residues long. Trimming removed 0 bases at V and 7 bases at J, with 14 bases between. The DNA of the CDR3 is TGTGCCAGCAGCTTGGGGAGCCTTGGGAGAAATGAGCAGTTCTTC. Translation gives CASSLGSLGRNEQFF.

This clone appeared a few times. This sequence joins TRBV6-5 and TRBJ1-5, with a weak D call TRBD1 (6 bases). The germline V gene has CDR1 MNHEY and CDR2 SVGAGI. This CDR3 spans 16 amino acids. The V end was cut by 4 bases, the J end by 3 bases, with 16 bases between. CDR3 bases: TGTGCCAGCAGTTTAACAGGGATGGGGAACAATCAGCCCCAGCATTTT. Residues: CASSLTGMGNNQPQHF.

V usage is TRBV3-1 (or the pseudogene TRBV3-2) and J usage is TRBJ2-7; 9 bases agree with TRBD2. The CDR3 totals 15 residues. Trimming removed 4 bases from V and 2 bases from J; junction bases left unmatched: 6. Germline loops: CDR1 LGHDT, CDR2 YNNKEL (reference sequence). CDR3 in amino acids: CASSPRLAVPYEQYF. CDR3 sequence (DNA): TGTGCCAGCAGCCCTCGACTAGCGGTTCCCTACGAGCAGTACTTC.

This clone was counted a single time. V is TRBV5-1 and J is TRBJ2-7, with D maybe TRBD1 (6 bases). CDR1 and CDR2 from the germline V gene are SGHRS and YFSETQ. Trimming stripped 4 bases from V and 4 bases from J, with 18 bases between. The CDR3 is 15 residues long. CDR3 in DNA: TGCGCCAGCAGCCCTAGGCTACAGGGTGGGTACGAGCAGTACTTC. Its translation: CASSPRLQGGYEQYF.

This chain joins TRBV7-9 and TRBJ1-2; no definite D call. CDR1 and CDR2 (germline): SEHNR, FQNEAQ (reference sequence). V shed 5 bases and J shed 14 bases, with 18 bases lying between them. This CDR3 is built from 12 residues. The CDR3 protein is CASSLGLQLLTF. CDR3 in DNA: TGTGCCAGCAGCCTCGGACTCCAGCTTCTGACCTTC.

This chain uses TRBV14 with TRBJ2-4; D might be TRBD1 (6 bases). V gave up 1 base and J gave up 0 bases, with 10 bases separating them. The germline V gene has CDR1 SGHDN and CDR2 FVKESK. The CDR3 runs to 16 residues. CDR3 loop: CASSQGQGTAKNIQYF. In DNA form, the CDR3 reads TGTGCCAGCAGCCAAGGTCAGGGGACAGCCAAAAACATTCAGTACTTC.

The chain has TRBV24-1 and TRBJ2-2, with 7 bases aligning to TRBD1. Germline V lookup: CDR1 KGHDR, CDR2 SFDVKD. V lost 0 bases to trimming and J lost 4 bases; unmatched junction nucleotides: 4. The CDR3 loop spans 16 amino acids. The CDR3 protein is CATSDLDRDSTGELFF. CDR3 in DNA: TGTGCCACCAGTGATTTGGACCGGGACAGCACCGGGGAGCTGTTTTTT.

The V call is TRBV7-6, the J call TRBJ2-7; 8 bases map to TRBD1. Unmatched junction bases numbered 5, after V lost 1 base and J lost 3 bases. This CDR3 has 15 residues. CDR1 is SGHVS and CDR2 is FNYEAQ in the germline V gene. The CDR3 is CASSLEAGGHYEQYF. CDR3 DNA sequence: TGTGCCAGCAGCTTAGAAGCAGGGGGCCACTACGAGCAGTACTTC.

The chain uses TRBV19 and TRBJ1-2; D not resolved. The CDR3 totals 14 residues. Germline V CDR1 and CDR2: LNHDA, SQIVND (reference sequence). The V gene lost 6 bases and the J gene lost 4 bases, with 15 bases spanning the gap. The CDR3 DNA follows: TGTGCCAGTAGCGGCTCTCCCTTGGGCTATGGCTACACCTTC. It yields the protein CASSGSPLGYGYTF.

CDR3 protein: CASSLGLAGAFYEQYF. The CDR3 nucleotides read TGTGCCAGCAGTTTAGGTCTAGCGGGAGCTTTCTACGAGCAGTACTTC. The chain joins TRBV27 to TRBJ2-7, with 10 bases that match TRBD2. The CDR3 sequence is 16 residues long. After removal of 2 bases from V and 3 bases from J, the junction contained 7 bases not matched to a gene. CDR1 and CDR2 (germline): MNHEY, SMNVEV (reference sequence).

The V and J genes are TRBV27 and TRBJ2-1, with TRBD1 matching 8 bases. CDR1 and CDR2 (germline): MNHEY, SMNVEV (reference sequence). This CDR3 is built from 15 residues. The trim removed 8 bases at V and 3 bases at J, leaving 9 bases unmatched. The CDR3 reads CASYERQGIYNEQFF. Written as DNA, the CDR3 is TGTGCCAGCTACGAGAGACAGGGGATCTACAATGAGCAGTTCTTC.

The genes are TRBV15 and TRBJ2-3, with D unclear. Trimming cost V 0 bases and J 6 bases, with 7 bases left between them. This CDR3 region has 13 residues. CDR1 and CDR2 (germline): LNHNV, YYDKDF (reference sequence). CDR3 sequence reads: CATSRDLGDTQYF. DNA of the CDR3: TGTGCCACCAGCAGAGATTTGGGCGATACGCAGTATTTT.

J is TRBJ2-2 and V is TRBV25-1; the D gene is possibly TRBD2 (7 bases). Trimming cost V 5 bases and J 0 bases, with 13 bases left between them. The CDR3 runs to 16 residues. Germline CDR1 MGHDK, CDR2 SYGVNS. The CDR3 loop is CASSKSGGSNTGELFF. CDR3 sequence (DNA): TGTGCCAGCAGTAAGTCGGGGGGCTCGAACACCGGGGAGCTGTTTTTT.

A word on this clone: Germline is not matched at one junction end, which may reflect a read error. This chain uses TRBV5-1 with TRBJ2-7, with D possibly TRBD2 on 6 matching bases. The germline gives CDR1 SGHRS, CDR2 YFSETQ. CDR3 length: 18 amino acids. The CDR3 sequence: CASSLGGSGLLSSDEQYF. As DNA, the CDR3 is TGCGCCAGCAGCTTGGGAGGGAGCGGACTACTTTCCTCCGACGAGCAGTACTTC.

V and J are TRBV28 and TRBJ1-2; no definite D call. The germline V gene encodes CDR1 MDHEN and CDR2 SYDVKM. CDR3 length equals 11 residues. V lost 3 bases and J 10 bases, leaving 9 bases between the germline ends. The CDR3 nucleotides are TGTGCCAGCAGTTTCGCCCGAGTCTACACCTTC. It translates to CASSFARVYTF.

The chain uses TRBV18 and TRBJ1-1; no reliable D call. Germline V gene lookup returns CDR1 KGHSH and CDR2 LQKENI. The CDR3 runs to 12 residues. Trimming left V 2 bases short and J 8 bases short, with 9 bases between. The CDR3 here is CASSPKAGEAFF. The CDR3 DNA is TGTGCCAGCTCACCAAAGGCGGGGGAAGCTTTCTTT.

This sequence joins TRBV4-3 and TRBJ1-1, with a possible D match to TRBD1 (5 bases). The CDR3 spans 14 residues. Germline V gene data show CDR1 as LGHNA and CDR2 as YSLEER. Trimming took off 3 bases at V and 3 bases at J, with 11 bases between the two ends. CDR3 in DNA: TGCGCCAGCAGCCAGGAGGGGAAATACACTGAAGCTTTCTTT. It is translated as CASSQEGKYTEAFF.